This TCR beta chain originates from a study of type 1 regulatory T cells. As for the study in general: This in vitro CD4 product, T-allo10, is enriched for Tr1 cells and alloantigen-specific.

This clonotype is labeled as medium-sized. Its specificity is unknown. Findings of the study overall: Compared with non-type 1 regulatory T cells, type 1 regulatory T cells showed a more restricted TCR repertoire.

TCRdb processed the reads anew with MiXCR; each CDR3 protein has one entry. Seen here are more than 4,500 distinct CDR3 sequences, roughly 24% observed once, and the top ten hold around a third. Material for sequencing was cultured type 1 regulatory T (Tr1) cells, either the whole culture or a sorted fraction (not recorded which). The receptor was isolated from a human donor in good health.

CDR3: CASSRSGTNALSTDTQYF. In DNA, the CDR3 is TGCGCCAGCAGCCGGTCCGGGACCAACGCGCTAAGCACAGATACGCAGTATTTT. The genes are TRBV4-1 and TRBJ2-3; tentatively, D is TRBD1 or TRBD2 (5 bases each). The CDR3 runs to 18 residues. Trimming left V 4 bases short and J 0 bases short, with 20 bases between. CDR1 is MGHRA, CDR2 YSYEKL, per germline.